These T cell receptor beta chains were read from a single sample in a study of response to subunit inactivated influenza vaccine. MiXCR was run by TCRdb on the RT-PCR reads, yielding one entry per CDR3 protein. The table includes hundreds of thousands of distinct CDR3 sequences, 18% detected once. Sequenced here: PBMCs from blood, sampled 5 days after vaccination. The receptors shown here come from a man aged 50 or older who received an inactivated influenza vaccine. Each CDR3 is given with its conserved first and last residue. The order of the fields is V gene, clone size, J gene, D gene, CDR3 DNA, CDR3 protein. D genes are given only for firm matches. The listing skips clone size in some rows; elsewhere it reads once, few, many or a size class.

v_gene: TRBV6-2/TRBV6-3; abundance: .; j_gene: TRBJ2-2; d_gene: .; CDR3nt: TGTGCCAGCATTTGGCAGGGAAGGTTCAACGGGGAGCTGTATTTT; CDR3aa: CASIWQGRFNGELYF
v_gene: TRBV28; abundance: .; j_gene: TRBJ2-7; d_gene: TRBD2; CDR3nt: TGTGCCAGCAGGGGAGGGACTAGCGGGGCCTACGAGCAGTACTTC; CDR3aa: CASRGGTSGAYEQYF
v_gene: TRBV7-2; abundance: .; j_gene: TRBJ2-7; d_gene: .; CDR3nt: TGTGCCAGCAGCTTAGGGGCGGAACTCTACGAGCAGTACTTC; CDR3aa: CASSLGAELYEQYF
v_gene: TRBV29-1; abundance: .; j_gene: TRBJ2-4; d_gene: TRBD1; CDR3nt: TGCAGCGTTTCCGGGACAGGGGAAGATCCCCTAGCCAAAAACATTCAGTACTTC; CDR3aa: CSVSGTGEDPLAKNIQYF
v_gene: TRBV12-3/TRBV12-4; abundance: many; j_gene: TRBJ2-3; d_gene: TRBD2; CDR3nt: TGCGCCAGCAGCTTGCGGGGGGGCACAGATACGCAGTATTTT; CDR3aa: CASSLRGGTDTQYF
v_gene: TRBV5-1; abundance: .; j_gene: TRBJ2-6; d_gene: .; CDR3nt: TGCGCCAGCAGCTTGGTGTCAGGGAGTTCCGGGGCCAACGTCCTGACTTTC; CDR3aa: CASSLVSGSSGANVLTF
v_gene: TRBV20-1; abundance: few; j_gene: TRBJ2-7; d_gene: TRBD2; CDR3nt: TGCAGTGCTGGGGCTAGCGGCCCAGGCGAGCAGTACTTC; CDR3aa: CSAGASGPGEQYF
v_gene: TRBV7-2; abundance: few; j_gene: TRBJ2-7; d_gene: .; CDR3nt: TGTGCCAGCAGCCCCTCAGAGGTGCGCTCCTACGAGCAGTACTTC; CDR3aa: CASSPSEVRSYEQYF
v_gene: TRBV20-1; abundance: .; j_gene: TRBJ1-2; d_gene: .; CDR3nt: TGCAGTGCTAGAGAAGGGGCGGGGTATGGCTACACCTTC; CDR3aa: CSAREGAGYGYTF
v_gene: TRBV29-1; abundance: .; j_gene: TRBJ2-5; d_gene: TRBD2; CDR3nt: TGCAGCGGACTACCGCCAGCGGGGGGAGAGACCCAGTACTTC; CDR3aa: CSGLPPAGGETQYF
v_gene: TRBV20-1; abundance: few; j_gene: TRBJ1-2; d_gene: .; CDR3nt: TGCAGTGCCTCTAGGAGCACGCATTATGGCTACACCTTC; CDR3aa: CSASRSTHYGYTF
v_gene: TRBV6-5; abundance: few; j_gene: TRBJ2-1; d_gene: .; CDR3nt: TGTGCCAGCAGTTACTCTGACGGTTACAATGAGCAGTTCTTC; CDR3aa: CASSYSDGYNEQFF
v_gene: TRBV4-1; abundance: few; j_gene: TRBJ1-1; d_gene: .; CDR3nt: TGCGCCAGCAGCCAAGTGGAAGTATGGGAGTTTGACACTGAAGCTTTCTTT; CDR3aa: CASSQVEVWEFDTEAFF
v_gene: TRBV30; abundance: .; j_gene: TRBJ2-5; d_gene: .; CDR3nt: TGTGCCTGGAGTGTACAACAGGGACAAGAGACCCAGTACTTC; CDR3aa: CAWSVQQGQETQYF
v_gene: TRBV4-2; abundance: .; j_gene: TRBJ2-3; d_gene: TRBD1; CDR3nt: TGTGCCAGCAGCCGACAGAACACGGGACAGGGGAGCACAGATACGCAGTATTTT; CDR3aa: CASSRQNTGQGSTDTQYF
v_gene: TRBV7-9; abundance: many; j_gene: TRBJ2-7; d_gene: .; CDR3nt: TGTGCCAGCAGCCCCTTTGGACCCTACGAGCAGTACTTC; CDR3aa: CASSPFGPYEQYF
v_gene: TRBV9; abundance: .; j_gene: TRBJ2-3; d_gene: TRBD2; CDR3nt: TGTGCCAGCAGCGTAGATGTAGCGGGGGGACGTACGCAGTATTTT; CDR3aa: CASSVDVAGGRTQYF
v_gene: TRBV7-2; abundance: few; j_gene: TRBJ2-5; d_gene: TRBD1; CDR3nt: TGTGCCAGCAGCTTTTCGTGGGCAGGGGGACAAGAGACCCAGTACTTC; CDR3aa: CASSFSWAGGQETQYF
v_gene: TRBV4-2; abundance: .; j_gene: TRBJ1-1; d_gene: .; CDR3nt: TGTGCCAGCAGCCAAGATCGGCGAGGGGGGCAAGCTTTCTTT; CDR3aa: CASSQDRRGGQAFF
v_gene: TRBV10-3; abundance: many; j_gene: TRBJ1-1; d_gene: .; CDR3nt: TGTGCCATCAGGCAGGGGCCTCCAAACACTGAAGCTTTCTTT; CDR3aa: CAIRQGPPNTEAFF
v_gene: TRBV4-3; abundance: .; j_gene: TRBJ2-5; d_gene: .; CDR3nt: TGCGCCAGCAGCCAAGATTGGCCCCAAGAGACCCAGTACTTC; CDR3aa: CASSQDWPQETQYF
v_gene: TRBV7-2; abundance: .; j_gene: TRBJ2-3; d_gene: TRBD1; CDR3nt: TGTGCCAGCAGATCGGGACAGGGGGCAACAGATACGCAGTATTTT; CDR3aa: CASRSGQGATDTQYF
v_gene: TRBV10-3; abundance: .; j_gene: TRBJ2-3; d_gene: .; CDR3nt: TGTGCCATTTCCGAGGGGCGGTCAGATACGCAGTATTTT; CDR3aa: CAISEGRSDTQYF
v_gene: TRBV28; abundance: few; j_gene: TRBJ2-2; d_gene: .; CDR3nt: TGTGCCAGCAGTTCCTCATACCCGAACACCGGGGAGCTGTTTTTT; CDR3aa: CASSSSYPNTGELFF
v_gene: TRBV7-2; abundance: .; j_gene: TRBJ2-5; d_gene: TRBD2; CDR3nt: TGTGCCAGCAGCTACCGTGGACTAGCGCCACAAGAGACCCAGTACTTC; CDR3aa: CASSYRGLAPQETQYF
v_gene: TRBV7-2; abundance: .; j_gene: TRBJ2-3; d_gene: TRBD2; CDR3nt: TGTGCCAGCAGCTTGGCCGGGGGGGTTAGCACAGATACGCAGTATTTT; CDR3aa: CASSLAGGVSTDTQYF
v_gene: TRBV3-1; abundance: .; j_gene: TRBJ2-1; d_gene: TRBD1; CDR3nt: TGTGCCAGCAGCCCTGAGCCAGGGGGTCACGATGAGCAGTTCTTC; CDR3aa: CASSPEPGGHDEQFF
v_gene: TRBV28; abundance: .; j_gene: TRBJ2-5; d_gene: TRBD1; CDR3nt: TGTGCCAGCAGTTCGTACAGGGGGTGGGAGGAGACCCAGTACTTC; CDR3aa: CASSSYRGWEETQYF
v_gene: TRBV7-9; abundance: .; j_gene: TRBJ2-3; d_gene: .; CDR3nt: TGTGCCAGCAGCTTGTGGGTCACGGGCAGCACAGATACGCAGTATTTT; CDR3aa: CASSLWVTGSTDTQYF
v_gene: TRBV5-1; abundance: few; j_gene: TRBJ2-3; d_gene: TRBD1; CDR3nt: TGCGCCAGCACCGGGACAGCAGGTCTAGATACGCAGTATTTT; CDR3aa: CASTGTAGLDTQYF
v_gene: TRBV9; abundance: few; j_gene: TRBJ2-2; d_gene: TRBD1; CDR3nt: TGTGCCAGCAGCGGGGGACAGTCGAACACCGGGGAGCTGTTTTTT; CDR3aa: CASSGGQSNTGELFF
v_gene: TRBV29-1; abundance: many; j_gene: TRBJ2-1; d_gene: TRBD1; CDR3nt: TGCAGCGTTGAAAAGGGGGCAAGCAATGAGCAGTTCTTC; CDR3aa: CSVEKGASNEQFF
v_gene: TRBV20-1; abundance: .; j_gene: TRBJ2-3; d_gene: .; CDR3nt: TGCAGTGCTAGAGATTTTGACGCCTCTAGCACAGATACGCAGTATTTT; CDR3aa: CSARDFDASSTDTQYF
v_gene: TRBV30; abundance: once; j_gene: TRBJ2-1; d_gene: .; CDR3nt: TGTGCCTGGAGCGGGACCCCCAATGAGCAGTTCTTC; CDR3aa: CAWSGTPNEQFF
v_gene: TRBV20-1; abundance: .; j_gene: TRBJ1-5; d_gene: TRBD1; CDR3nt: TGCAGTGCTAGACAGGGGGCGGTCAATCAGCCCCAGCATTTT; CDR3aa: CSARQGAVNQPQHF
v_gene: TRBV12-3/TRBV12-4; abundance: many; j_gene: TRBJ2-1; d_gene: TRBD2; CDR3nt: TGTGCCAGCAGCCAAACCGGGACTAGCGGGAGGGAGCAGTTCTTC; CDR3aa: CASSQTGTSGREQFF
v_gene: TRBV6-2/TRBV6-3; abundance: few; j_gene: TRBJ1-4; d_gene: .; CDR3nt: TGTGCCAGCAGTGCACAGGGTATAGCTAATGAAAAACTGTTTTTT; CDR3aa: CASSAQGIANEKLFF
v_gene: TRBV5-1; abundance: few; j_gene: TRBJ1-2; d_gene: TRBD1; CDR3nt: TGCGCCAGCAGGCGAACCGGGACAGGGGAGGATGGCTACACCTTC; CDR3aa: CASRRTGTGEDGYTF
v_gene: TRBV7-8; abundance: .; j_gene: TRBJ2-5; d_gene: TRBD2; CDR3nt: TGTGCCAGCAGCTTAGCGCCGGGACTAGCGGGGGAAGAGACCCAGTACTTC; CDR3aa: CASSLAPGLAGEETQYF
v_gene: TRBV21-1; abundance: few; j_gene: TRBJ2-3; d_gene: .; CDR3nt: TGTGCCAGCAGCAAAGAGGACACAGATACGCAGTATTTT; CDR3aa: CASSKEDTDTQYF
v_gene: TRBV6-2/TRBV6-3; abundance: few; j_gene: TRBJ2-3; d_gene: .; CDR3nt: TGTGCCAGCAGTTCGAGCCGGGGACGCACAGATACGCAGTATTTT; CDR3aa: CASSSSRGRTDTQYF
v_gene: TRBV6-2/TRBV6-3; abundance: .; j_gene: TRBJ1-5; d_gene: .; CDR3nt: TGTGCCAGCAGTTTTAAGGGGAATCAGCCCCAGCATTTT; CDR3aa: CASSFKGNQPQHF
v_gene: TRBV20-1; abundance: .; j_gene: TRBJ2-6; d_gene: .; CDR3nt: TGCAGTGCTAGCCAACCCTGGGGGGGCCGGTTATCTGGGGCCAACGTCCTGACTTTC; CDR3aa: CSASQPWGGRLSGANVLTF
v_gene: TRBV10-3; abundance: .; j_gene: TRBJ1-1; d_gene: .; CDR3nt: TGTGCCATCAGCTTATCCGGGGCTCTCCGGAACACTGAAGCTTTCTTT; CDR3aa: CAISLSGALRNTEAFF
v_gene: TRBV7-9; abundance: .; j_gene: TRBJ2-3; d_gene: TRBD2; CDR3nt: TGTGCCAGCAAGGAGCGGGGTACAGATACGCAGTATTTT; CDR3aa: CASKERGTDTQYF